These 15 T cell receptor beta chains share one sample of origin, sequenced in a study of blood T cell repertoires in COVID-19. The protocol was immunoSEQ multiplex PCR, while the TCRdb copy is restricted to in-frame clones and leaves out a portion. The sample includes over 200,000 clones, 85% to 90% of them seen just once. Sequencing used peripheral blood. These receptors were obtained from a man aged 25-40 years with COVID-19, enrolled during active disease.

The gene calls are TRBV19 and TRBJ2-7; 8 nucleotides match TRBD1. CDR1 is LNHDA and CDR2 is SQIVND in the germline V gene (reference sequence). CDR3 length: 18 amino acids. After removal of 3 bases from V and 2 bases from J, the junction contained 15 bases not matched to a gene. The chain's CDR3 is CASSIYYRGTGPPYEQYF. In DNA, the CDR3 is TGTGCCAGTAGTATTTACTACCGGGGGACAGGCCCTCCCTACGAGCAGTACTTC.

This chain links TRBV6-4 with TRBJ1-4; D ambiguous. The CDR3 runs 15 residues. V lost 8 bases, J lost 8 bases, and 21 bases lay in between. Germline CDR1 MRHNA, CDR2 SNTAGT. The CDR3 is CASGNSLMKAEKLFF. Here the CDR3 DNA reads TGTGCCAGCGGTAACAGCTTAATGAAGGCCGAAAAACTGTTTTTT.

The gene calls are TRBV7-2 and TRBJ2-5; TRBD2 is a possible D gene (5 bases). Germline-derived CDR1 and CDR2 are SGHTA and FQGNSA. Trimming shortened V by 5 bases and J by 2 bases, and 27 bases separated the two germline ends. The CDR3 totals 19 residues. CDR3 sequence reads: CASSPPTLSKGREQETQYF. Written as DNA, the CDR3 is TGTGCCAGCAGCCCCCCCACATTAAGCAAAGGTCGGGAACAAGAGACCCAGTACTTC.

The chain combines TRBV7-3 with TRBJ1-2, with 7 bases lining up with TRBD1. V was clipped by 6 bases and J by 8 bases; unmatched bases: 12. CDR1 is SGHTA and CDR2 is FQGTGA in the germline V gene. This CDR3 contains 14 residues. The CDR3 region is CASSFGPGTEGYTF. The CDR3 region has the DNA TGTGCCAGCAGTTTTGGCCCCGGGACAGAAGGCTACACCTTC.

The rearrangement uses TRBV5-1 and TRBJ1-2; D may be TRBD1 (5 bases). V was shortened by 4 bases and J by 1 base, with 11 bases between the two germline ends. This CDR3 has 14 amino acids. Germline CDR1 SGHRS, CDR2 YFSETQ. CDR3 loop: CASSPGWVNYGYTF. For the CDR3, the DNA is TGCGCCAGCAGCCCAGGGTGGGTTAACTATGGCTACACCTTC. The full variable domain, in which reference TRBV5-1 and TRBJ1-2 provide the parts outside the CDR3, is KAGVTQTPRYLIKTRGQQVTLSCSPISGHRSVSWYQQTPGQGLQFLFEYFSETQRNKGNFPGRFSGRQFSNSRSEMNVSTLELGDSALYLCASSPGWVNYGYTFGSGTRLTVV.

The rearrangement links TRBV2 to TRBJ1-6; 8 nucleotides match TRBD1. V gave up 5 bases and J gave up 4 bases; unmatched junction bases: 4. This CDR3 region has 15 residues. CDR1 and CDR2 (germline): SNHLY, FYNNEI. The DNA for the CDR3 is TGTGCCAGCAGTCGGACAGGGAATTATAATTCACCCCTCCACTTT. Amino acid sequence: CASSRTGNYNSPLHF. Using reference TRBV2 and TRBJ1-6 for the parts outside the CDR3, the full variable domain is EPEVTQTPSHQVTQMGQEVILRCVPISNHLYFYWYRQILGQKVEFLVSFYNNEISEKSEIFDDQFSVERPDGSNFTLKIRSTKLEDSAMYFCASSRTGNYNSPLHFGNGTRLTVT.

This clone was detected once. The rearrangement links TRBV5-6 to TRBJ2-1; 8 nucleotides agree with TRBD2. Per germline, CDR1 SGHDT and CDR2 YYEEEE. V lost 2 bases to trimming and J lost 4 bases; unmatched junction nucleotides: 2. CDR3 length: 14 amino acids. The CDR3 loop is CASSFREGYNEQFF. In DNA, the CDR3 is TGTGCCAGCAGCTTCCGGGAGGGTTACAATGAGCAGTTCTTC.

This sequence joins TRBV12-5 and TRBJ1-2, with 7 bases fitting TRBD1. Germline CDR1 is LGHNT and CDR2 is FRNRAP. This CDR3 is built from 14 residues. The ends lost 1 base at V and 4 bases at J; junction bases unmatched: 3. DNA for the CDR3: TGTGCTAGTGGTTTGGATAGGGACAGCTATGGCTACACCTTC. Translated: CASGLDRDSYGYTF.

J is TRBJ2-7 and V is TRBV28; a possible D gene is TRBD2 (5 bases). Germline-derived CDR1 and CDR2 are MDHEN and SYDVKM. CDR3 size: 15 residues. V was pared by 3 bases and J by 0 bases, with 12 bases between. CDR3 DNA sequence: TGTGCCAGCAGTTTTACCGGGGAAAGCTCCTACGAGCAGTACTTC. This codes for CASSFTGESSYEQYF.

This clone was seen only once. The genes are TRBV7-6 and TRBJ2-7; 15 bases are shared with TRBD2. This CDR3 region has 22 residues. J gave up 1 base and V 5 bases, and 21 bases lay outside the gene matches. Per germline, CDR1 SGHVS and CDR2 FNYEAQ. The CDR3 spells CASSLGQGALGLAGGKSYEQYF. The DNA of the CDR3 is TGTGCCAGCAGCCTGGGCCAGGGGGCGCTCGGACTAGCGGGAGGGAAGTCCTACGAGCAGTACTTC.

The chain combines TRBV5-5 with TRBJ2-2, with D possibly being TRBD1 (7 bases). Trimming shortened V by 6 bases and J by 8 bases, and 20 bases separated the two germline ends. The length of the CDR3 is 15 residues. Germline V gene lookup returns CDR1 SGHKS and CDR2 YYEKEE (reference sequence). The CDR3 sequence: CASIRQGGLRGELFF. In DNA form, the CDR3 reads TGTGCCAGCATCCGACAGGGAGGTTTGCGGGGGGAGCTGTTTTTT.

This chain uses TRBV5-5 with TRBJ1-2; D is unresolved. V was shortened by 0 bases and J by 8 bases, with 17 bases between the two germline ends. CDR1 is SGHKS, CDR2 YYEKEE, per germline (reference sequence). This CDR3 is 15 amino acids long. CDR3 residues: CASSLAAGAEYGYTF. The CDR3 DNA follows: TGTGCCAGCAGCTTGGCGGCAGGCGCAGAGTACGGCTACACCTTC.

The rearrangement links TRBV18 to TRBJ2-3; D is unclear. V was cut by 0 bases and J by 5 bases, with 6 bases left in between. This CDR3 region has 13 residues. CDR1 and CDR2 (germline): KGHSH, LQKENI. The CDR3 DNA follows: TGTGCCAGCTCACCACCCTCCAGAGATACGCAGTATTTT. Protein: CASSPPSRDTQYF. Full variable domain (outside the CDR3, taken from reference TRBV18 and TRBJ2-3): NAGVMQNPRHLVRRRGQEARLRCSPMKGHSHVYWYRQLPEEGLKFMVYLQKENIIDESGMPKERFSAEFPKEGPSILRIQQVVRGDSAAYFCASSPPSRDTQYFGPGTRLTVL.

This chain connects TRBV29-1 to TRBJ2-1, with 9 bases aligning to TRBD1. J lost 1 base, V lost 0 bases, and 7 bases had no gene match. The CDR3 consists of 17 residues. Germline values: CDR1 SQVTM, CDR2 ANQGSEA. The CDR3 DNA sequence: TGCAGCGTTGAAGATCTTCCCGGGACAGGGTCCTACAATGAGCAGTTCTTC. Translated, it gives CSVEDLPGTGSYNEQFF.

This chain connects TRBV5-6 to TRBJ2-1, with a tentative D call TRBD2 (6 bases). Per germline, CDR1 SGHDT and CDR2 YYEEEE. CDR3 length: 15 residues. Trimming took off 4 bases at V and 0 bases at J, with 11 bases between the two ends. The CDR3 loop reads CASSRDGSSYNEQFF. The DNA for the CDR3 is TGTGCCAGCAGCCGGGACGGGAGCTCCTACAATGAGCAGTTCTTC.